The 6 T cell receptor beta chains below come from one sample, sequenced in a study of T-cell reconstitution after alpha-beta-depleted transplantation in children. Preparing the TCRbeta library involved the use of unique molecular identifiers. TCRdb recomputed calls from the PCR reads with MiXCR, one row per CDR3 protein. The sample lists roughly 76,000 distinct CDR3 sequences, approximately 10% occurring once. The sample here was PBMCs, taken before TCRalphabeta/CD19-depleted stem cell transplant. Receptors were obtained from a boy between 10 and 17 years old with acute myeloid leukemia, due to receive a stem cell transplant.

In its sample, this clonotype was seen many times. CDR3 DNA sequence: TGTGCCATCAGTGATATGTTATCAGATACGCAGTATTTT. Amino acid sequence: CAISDMLSDTQYF. The V gene is TRBV10-3, the J gene TRBJ2-3; no clear D. CDR1 is ENHRY and CDR2 is SYGVKD in the germline V gene. V was trimmed by 3 bases and J by 4 bases, leaving 8 bases between them. The CDR3 is 13 amino acids.

J is TRBJ2-1 and V is TRBV7-3; 12 nucleotides agree with TRBD2. With 2 bases clipped from V and 10 bases from J, the junction kept 9 bases outside the gene matches. The CDR3 totals 16 residues. Looked up from germline, CDR1 is SGHTA and CDR2 is FQGTGA. The CDR3: CASSLGRLAGEHEQFF. The DNA for the CDR3 is TGTGCCAGCAGCTTAGGCCGACTAGCGGGAGAACACGAGCAGTTCTTC. Based on the CDR3 plus reference TRBV7-3 and TRBJ2-1, the full variable domain is GAGVSQTPSNKVTEKGKYVELRCDPISGHTALYWYRQSLGQGPEFLIYFQGTGAADDSGLPNDRFFAVRPEGSVSTLKIQRTERGDSAVYLCASSLGRLAGEHEQFFGPGTRLTVL.

Many counts were recorded for this clonotype. The gene calls are TRBV4-1 and TRBJ2-2; 8 nucleotides line up with TRBD1. This CDR3 has 16 residues. V lost 5 bases and J lost 3; bases outside the gene matches: 8. Germline V CDR1 and CDR2: MGHRA, YSYEKL. The CDR3 nucleotides read TGCGCCAGCAGCAACAAAGGACAGGGAGACACCGGGGAGCTGTTTTTT. It specifies CASSNKGQGDTGELFF.

This clonotype was counted at least ten times. CDR3 nucleotides: TGTGCCAGCAGCTTGCGGACAACTTACCCCTACAATGAGCAGTTCTTC. This sequence encodes CASSLRTTYPYNEQFF. V usage is TRBV5-8 and J usage is TRBJ2-1; maybe TRBD1 (5 bases). CDR3 length: 16 residues. V lost 1 base, J lost 2 bases, and 13 bases lay in between. In germline, CDR1 is SGHTS, CDR2 YDEGEE.

This clonotype showed up just a few times. The V call is TRBV25-1, the J call TRBJ2-5; 12 nucleotides line up with TRBD2. Germline-derived CDR1 and CDR2 are MGHDK and SYGVNS. The CDR3 extends over 17 amino acids. V gave up 2 bases and J gave up 0 bases; unmatched junction bases: 4. This chain's CDR3 is CASSEARTSGNQETQYF. The DNA of the CDR3 is TGTGCCAGCAGTGAAGCCCGGACTAGCGGGAACCAAGAGACCCAGTACTTC.

This clonotype was seen ten or more times. This chain connects TRBV20-1 to TRBJ1-3; the match to TRBD1 covers 8 bases. The trim removed 6 bases at V and 0 bases at J, leaving 4 bases unmatched. Germline CDR1 reads DFQATT; CDR2 reads SNEGSKA (reference sequence). This CDR3 has 14 residues. DNA of the CDR3: TGCAGTGCAACCGGACAGGGCTCTGGAAACACCATATATTTT. Its translation is CSATGQGSGNTIYF.